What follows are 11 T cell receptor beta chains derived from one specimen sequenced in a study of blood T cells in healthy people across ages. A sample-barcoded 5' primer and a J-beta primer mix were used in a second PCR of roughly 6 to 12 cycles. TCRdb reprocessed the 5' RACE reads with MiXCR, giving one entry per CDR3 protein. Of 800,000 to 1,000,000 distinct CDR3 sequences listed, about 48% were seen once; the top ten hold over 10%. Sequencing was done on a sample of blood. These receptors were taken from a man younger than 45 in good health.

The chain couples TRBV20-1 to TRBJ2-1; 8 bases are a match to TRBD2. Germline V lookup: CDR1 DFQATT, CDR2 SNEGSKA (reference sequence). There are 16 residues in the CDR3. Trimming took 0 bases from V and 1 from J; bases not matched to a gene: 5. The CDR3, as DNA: TGCAGTGCTAGAGATCGAATAGCGGGATCCTACAATGAGCAGTTCTTC. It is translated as CSARDRIAGSYNEQFF.

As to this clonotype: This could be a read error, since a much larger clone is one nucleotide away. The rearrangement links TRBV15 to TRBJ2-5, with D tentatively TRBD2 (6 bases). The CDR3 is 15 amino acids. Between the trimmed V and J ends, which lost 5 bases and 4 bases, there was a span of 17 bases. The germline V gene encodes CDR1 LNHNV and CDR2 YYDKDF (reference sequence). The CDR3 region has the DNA TGTGCCACCAGCGGGGACGGGGGATCGGTAGAGACCCAGTACTTC. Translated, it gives CATSGDGGSVETQYF. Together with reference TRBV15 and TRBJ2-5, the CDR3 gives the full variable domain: DAMVIQNPRYQVTQFGKPVTLSCSQTLNHNVMYWYQQKSSQAPKLLFHYYDKDFNNEADTPDNFQSRRPNTSFCFLDIRSPGLGDTAMYLCATSGDGGSVETQYFGPGTRLLVL.

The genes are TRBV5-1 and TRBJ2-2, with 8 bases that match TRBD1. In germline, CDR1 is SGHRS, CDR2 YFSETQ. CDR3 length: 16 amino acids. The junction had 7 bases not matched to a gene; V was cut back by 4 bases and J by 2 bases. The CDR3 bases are TGCGCCAGCAGCGTCGGGACAGGTGGTAACACCGGGGAGCTGTTTTTT. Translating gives CASSVGTGGNTGELFF.

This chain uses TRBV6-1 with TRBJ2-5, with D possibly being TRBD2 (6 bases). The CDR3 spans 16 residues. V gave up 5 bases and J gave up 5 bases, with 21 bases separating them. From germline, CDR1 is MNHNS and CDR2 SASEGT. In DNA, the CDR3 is TGTGCCAGCAGTAAAATGGGACTTGTGGGGCGGGAGACCCAGTACTTC. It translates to CASSKMGLVGRETQYF.

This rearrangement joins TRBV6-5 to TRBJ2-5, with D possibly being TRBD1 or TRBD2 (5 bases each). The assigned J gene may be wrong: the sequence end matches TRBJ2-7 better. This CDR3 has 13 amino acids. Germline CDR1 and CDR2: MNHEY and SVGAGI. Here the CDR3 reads CASSWDRRSEQYF. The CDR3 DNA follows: TGTGCCAGCAGTTGGGACCGCCGTAGCGAGCAGTACTTC.

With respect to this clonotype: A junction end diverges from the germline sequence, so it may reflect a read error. The CDR3 loop is CSTRADRDSYGYTF. The CDR3 DNA reads as TGCAGTACTAGAGCTGACCGGGACAGCTATGGCTACACCTTC. This rearrangement joins TRBV20-1 to TRBJ1-2, with 7 bases identical to TRBD1. The V gene's germline CDR1 is DFQATT and CDR2 SNEGSKA (reference sequence). The CDR3 loop spans 14 amino acids.

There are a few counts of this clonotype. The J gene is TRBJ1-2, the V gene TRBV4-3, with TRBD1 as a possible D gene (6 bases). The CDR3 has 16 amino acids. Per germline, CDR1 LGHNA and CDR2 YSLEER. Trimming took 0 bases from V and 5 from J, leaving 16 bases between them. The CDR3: CASSQEIAVTGYGYTF. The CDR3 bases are TGCGCCAGCAGCCAAGAGATCGCAGTGACAGGATATGGCTACACCTTC.

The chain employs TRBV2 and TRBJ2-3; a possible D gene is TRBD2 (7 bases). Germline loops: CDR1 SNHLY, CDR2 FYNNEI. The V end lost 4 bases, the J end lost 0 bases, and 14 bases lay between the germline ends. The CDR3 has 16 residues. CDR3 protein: CASSAVGGPSTDTQYF. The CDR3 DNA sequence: TGTGCCAGCAGTGCTGTGGGGGGGCCGAGCACAGATACGCAGTATTTT. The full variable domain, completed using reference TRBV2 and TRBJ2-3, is EPEVTQTPSHQVTQMGQEVILRCVPISNHLYFYWYRQILGQKVEFLVSFYNNEISEKSEIFDDQFSVERPDGSNFTLKIRSTKLEDSAMYFCASSAVGGPSTDTQYFGPGTRLTVL.

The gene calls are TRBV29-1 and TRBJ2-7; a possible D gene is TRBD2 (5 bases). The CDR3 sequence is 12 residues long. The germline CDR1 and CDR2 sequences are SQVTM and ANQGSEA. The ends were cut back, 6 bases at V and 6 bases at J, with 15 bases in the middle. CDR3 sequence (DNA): TGCAGCGTCGTCCGGGAATCCGGCGAGCAGTACTTC. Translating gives CSVVRESGEQYF.

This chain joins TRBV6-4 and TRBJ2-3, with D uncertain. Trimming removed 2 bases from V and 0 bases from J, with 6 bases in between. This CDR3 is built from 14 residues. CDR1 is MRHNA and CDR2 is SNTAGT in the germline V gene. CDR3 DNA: TGTGCCAGCAGTGACCTGGATAGCACAGATACGCAGTATTTT. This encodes CASSDLDSTDTQYF.

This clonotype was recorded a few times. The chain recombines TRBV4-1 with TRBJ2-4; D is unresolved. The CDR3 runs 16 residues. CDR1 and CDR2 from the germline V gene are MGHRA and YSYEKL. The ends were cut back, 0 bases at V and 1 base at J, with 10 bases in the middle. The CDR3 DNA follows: TGCGCCAGCAGCCAAGAGAGGTCCACGGCCAAAAACATTCAGTACTTC. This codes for CASSQERSTAKNIQYF.